Shown below are 28 T cell receptor beta chains from a single sample sequenced in a study of early T cells in non-severe SARS-CoV-2 infection. Each CDR3 protein is one row after TCRdb ran MiXCR on the 5' RACE reads. The table records about 58,000 distinct CDR3 sequences, 12% of them present only once. The sample consisted of whole blood, taken at baseline. The origin of the receptors is an adult who was a healthcare worker with PCR-confirmed SARS-CoV-2 infection or an uninfected control (not recorded which). The donor label of this sample is uncertain.

The chain joins TRBV30 to TRBJ1-1; 12 nucleotides line up with TRBD1. The germline V gene has CDR1 GTSNPN and CDR2 SVGIG (reference sequence). V trimming: 3 bases; J trimming: 3 bases; junction bases outside the gene matches: 2. This CDR3 contains 14 residues. The CDR3 is CAWRGQGAHTEAFF. The CDR3 bases are TGTGCCTGGAGGGGACAGGGGGCGCACACTGAAGCTTTCTTT.

This chain uses TRBV27 with TRBJ1-4; 7 bases are shared with TRBD1. Trimming cost V 4 bases and J 7 bases; bases outside gene matches: 6. From germline, CDR1 is MNHEY and CDR2 SMNVEV (reference sequence). The CDR3 length is 14 residues. The CDR3 DNA follows: TGTGCCAGCAGTTCCCTGGACAGGACTGAAAAACTGTTTTTT. It is translated as CASSSLDRTEKLFF. The whole variable domain, remainder taken from reference TRBV27 and TRBJ1-4, is EAQVTQNPRYLITVTGKKLTVTCSQNMNHEYMSWYRQDPGLGLRQIYYSMNVEVTDKGDVPEGYKVSRKEKRNFPLILESPSPNQTSLYFCASSSLDRTEKLFFGSGTQLSVL.

Written as DNA, the CDR3 is TGTGCCAGCAGCTTAGGGGGAGCTAACTATGGCTACACCTTC. It codes for CASSLGGANYGYTF. J is TRBJ1-2 and V is TRBV7-2; no clear D gene. The CDR3 contains 14 residues. Germline lookup yields CDR1 SGHTA and CDR2 FQGNSA. Trimming stripped 1 base from V and 0 bases from J, with 6 bases between. Supplemented by reference TRBV7-2 and TRBJ1-2, the full variable domain reads GAGVSQSPSNKVTEKGKDVELRCDPISGHTALYWYRQSLGQGLEFLIYFQGNSAPDKSGLPSDRFSAERTGGSVSTLTIQRTQQEDSAVYLCASSLGGANYGYTFGSGTRLTVV.

The rearrangement uses TRBV12-3 or TRBV12-4 and TRBJ2-2; 9 bases map to TRBD1. The CDR3 is 16 residues long. V lost 3 bases and J lost 2; bases outside the gene matches: 4. The CDR3 DNA follows: TGTGCCAGCAGTTTGTGGGGACAGGGTAACACCGGGGAGCTGTTTTTT. Translated: CASSLWGQGNTGELFF.

This clonotype has a handful of counts. The chain carries TRBV28 and TRBJ1-6; 9 nucleotides line up with TRBD1. CDR3 length equals 15 residues. The V and J ends lost 2 bases and 8 bases, in that order; junction bases with no gene match: 4. Germline-derived CDR1 and CDR2 are MDHEN and SYDVKM. DNA for the CDR3: TGTGCCAGCAGTTTACGAGACAGGGGGTATTCACCCCTCCACTTT. Translation gives CASSLRDRGYSPLHF.

In this sample, this clonotype turned up many times. The J gene is TRBJ2-7, the V gene TRBV5-1; D remains unclear. CDR3 length equals 13 residues. Trimming cost V 0 bases and J 7 bases, with 11 bases left between them. From germline, CDR1 is SGHRS and CDR2 YFSETQ. The DNA for the CDR3 is TGCGCCAGCAGCTTGGAAGCCTTTGGGGAGCAGTACGTC. Translating gives CASSLEAFGEQYV.

This clonotype has at least ten counts. V usage is TRBV20-1 and J usage is TRBJ1-1; D may be TRBD1 (6 bases). Trimming stripped 7 bases from V and 0 bases from J, with 9 bases between. Per the germline V gene, CDR1 is DFQATT and CDR2 is SNEGSKA (reference sequence). This CDR3 is built from 12 residues. The CDR3 nucleotides are TGCAGTGACAGGGCCCTGAACACTGAAGCTTTCTTT. This encodes CSDRALNTEAFF.

This clonotype was detected only a few times. The rearrangement uses TRBV10-3 and TRBJ2-7, with D possibly matching TRBD1 (6 bases). The CDR3 consists of 14 residues. The V gene lost 2 bases and the J gene lost 3 bases, with 11 bases spanning the gap. The germline gives CDR1 ENHRY, CDR2 SYGVKD. Here the CDR3 reads CAISETGTNYEQYV. The CDR3 DNA reads as TGTGCCATCAGTGAGACAGGGACAAACTACGAGCAGTACGTC.

The rearrangement links TRBV20-1 to TRBJ1-5; 7 bases are shared with TRBD1. The CDR3 is 14 amino acids. The germline gives CDR1 DFQATT, CDR2 SNEGSKA (reference sequence). V trimming: 1 base; J trimming: 3 bases; junction bases outside the gene matches: 3. The CDR3 DNA is TGCAGTGCTAGAGTGACAGGGCCCAATCAGCCCCAGCATTTT. Amino acids: CSARVTGPNQPQHF.

The chain uses TRBV3-1 and TRBJ2-3; D is undetermined. The CDR3 contains 14 residues. The V end lost 0 bases, the J end lost 4 bases, and 8 bases lay between the germline ends. The germline V gene encodes CDR1 LGHDT and CDR2 YNNKEL (reference sequence). CDR3 sequence reads: CASSQDTVPDTQYF. In DNA, the CDR3 is TGTGCCAGCAGCCAAGATACAGTGCCAGATACGCAGTATTTT.

This clonotype was seen a handful of times. The chain links TRBV7-2 to TRBJ2-2; D remains unclear. Germline V gives CDR1 SGHTA, CDR2 FQGNSA. V lost 3 bases and J lost 7, with 12 bases in between. The CDR3 is made up of 14 amino acids. The CDR3 DNA is TGTGCCAGCAGCTTGTGGCTAGTGGGCGGGGAGCTGTTTTTT. It encodes CASSLWLVGGELFF.

This chain joins TRBV12-3 or TRBV12-4 and TRBJ1-6; TRBD1 aligns across 10 bases. The CDR3 has 16 amino acids. J was trimmed by 9 bases and V by 6 bases; bases with no gene match: 11. The CDR3 loop is CASSADRGPLRSPLHF. DNA for the CDR3: TGTGCCAGCAGCGCCGACAGGGGGCCCCTACGTTCACCCCTCCACTTT.

The chain recombines TRBV7-3 with TRBJ1-1; D gene ambiguous. The CDR3 is 12 residues long. The V end lost 1 base, the J end lost 3 bases, and 3 bases lay between the germline ends. Germline CDR1 SGHTA, CDR2 FQGTGA. The CDR3 DNA reads TGTGCCAGCAGCTTAATTGACACTGAAGCTTTCTTT. It yields the protein CASSLIDTEAFF.

This clonotype was found a few times. The chain uses TRBV3-1 and TRBJ2-1; D could derive from TRBD1 or TRBD2 (5 bases each). The germline V and J ends were trimmed by 1 base and 7 bases, with 14 bases remaining between them. The CDR3 spans 15 residues. CDR1 is LGHDT and CDR2 is YNNKEL in the germline V gene (reference sequence). The CDR3 spells CASSQGGVARNEQFF. DNA for the CDR3: TGTGCCAGCAGCCAAGGAGGGGTTGCTAGGAATGAGCAGTTCTTC.

This clonotype was observed a handful of times. This sequence joins TRBV2 and TRBJ2-7, with unresolved D. The CDR3 runs 14 residues. The germline V and J ends were trimmed by 3 bases and 2 bases, with 11 bases remaining between them. CDR1 SNHLY and CDR2 FYNNEI come from the germline V gene. CDR3 DNA sequence: TGTGCCAGCAGTGATTTGGATTTAACCTACGAGCAGTACGTC. It codes for CASSDLDLTYEQYV.

This chain connects TRBV6-6 to TRBJ1-4; 9 bases agree with TRBD1. There are 15 residues in the CDR3. Germline V gene lookup returns CDR1 MNHNY and CDR2 SVGAGI (reference sequence). The ends lost 4 bases at V and 10 bases at J; junction bases unmatched: 10. The CDR3 bases are TGTGCCAGCAGTTCCGACCGGGACAGGGTTTTAAAACTGTTTTTT. Translated, it gives CASSSDRDRVLKLFF.

The rearrangement uses TRBV18 and TRBJ2-1; D is possibly TRBD1 (5 bases). The V and J ends lost 0 bases and 9 bases respectively, with 9 bases between them. The CDR3 sequence is 13 residues long. The germline gives CDR1 KGHSH, CDR2 LQKENI. The CDR3 nucleotides read TGTGCCAGCTCACCACCGGGGCTGTTTGAGCAGTTCTTC. Residues: CASSPPGLFEQFF.

This chain uses TRBV7-6 with TRBJ2-7; 7 positions match TRBD1. This CDR3 comprises 14 residues. Germline V gene sequence: CDR1 SGHVS, CDR2 FNYEAQ. The V gene end was trimmed by 5 bases and the J gene end by 7 bases; junction bases not matched to a gene: 11. The DNA for the CDR3 is TGTGCCAGCAGCCGGTGGACAGGTCTTATGGAGCAGTACGTC. This encodes CASSRWTGLMEQYV.

This clonotype was detected many times. The rearrangement uses TRBV7-9 and TRBJ1-2; tentative D call: TRBD1 (6 bases). The CDR3 is made up of 15 amino acids. Germline V gene sequence: CDR1 SEHNR, CDR2 FQNEAQ (reference sequence). The ends were cut back, 5 bases at V and 2 bases at J, with 15 bases in the middle. The CDR3 loop is CASSGLTGSNYGYTF. In nucleotides, the CDR3 is TGTGCCAGCAGCGGCCTGACAGGTTCGAACTATGGCTACACCTTC.

The V and J genes are TRBV13 and TRBJ1-2, with D possibly TRBD1 on 5 matching bases. The germline gives CDR1 PRHDT, CDR2 FYEKMQ (reference sequence). V lost 7 bases and J lost 8, with 17 bases in between. The CDR3 is 13 amino acids. This chain's CDR3 is CASTIVGRRGYTF. As DNA, the CDR3 is TGTGCCAGCACCATCGTGGGGCGGCGAGGCTACACCTTC.

This clonotype was seen a few times. V is TRBV18 and J is TRBJ1-2, with 10 bases aligning to TRBD1. V lost 0 bases to trimming and J lost 6 bases; unmatched junction nucleotides: 1. There are 14 residues in the CDR3. Germline loops: CDR1 KGHSH, CDR2 LQKENI. CDR3 sequence (DNA): TGTGCCAGCTCACCACCTGGGACAGGGGATGGCTACACCTTC. Its protein product is CASSPPGTGDGYTF.

V and J are TRBV6-5 and TRBJ1-1, with D possibly TRBD1 on 5 matching bases. Germline V CDR1 and CDR2: MNHEY, SVGAGI. V lost 0 bases and J lost 5, with 19 bases in between. CDR3 length: 17 amino acids. CDR3 bases: TGTGCCAGCAGTTACTCTCGGGGCTGGGGTAGTCAAACTGAAGCTTTCTTT. Its protein is CASSYSRGWGSQTEAFF.

This clonotype was seen a few times. The chain recombines TRBV20-1 with TRBJ2-3; 8 bases align to TRBD1. The CDR3 consists of 14 residues. Germline V CDR1 and CDR2: DFQATT, SNEGSKA (reference sequence). After removal of 2 bases from V and 4 bases from J, the junction contained 5 bases not matched to a gene. The CDR3 nucleotides read TGCAGTGCTAGACAGGGGGCTGGAGCAGATACGCAGTATTTT. The encoded protein is CSARQGAGADTQYF.

This clonotype has at least ten counts. This chain connects TRBV2 to TRBJ1-2; 8 positions match TRBD1. CDR1 is SNHLY and CDR2 is FYNNEI in the germline V gene. The CDR3 consists of 14 residues. The V and J ends lost 6 bases and 4 bases, in that order; junction bases with no gene match: 7. CDR3 loop: CASRIQGAGYGYTF. As DNA, the CDR3 is TGTGCCAGCAGGATCCAGGGGGCTGGCTATGGCTACACCTTC. The variable domain in full, with the rest retrieved from reference TRBV2 and TRBJ1-2, is EPEVTQTPSHQVTQMGQEVILRCVPISNHLYFYWYRQILGQKVEFLVSFYNNEISEKSEIFDDQFSVERPDGSNFTLKIRSTKLEDSAMYFCASRIQGAGYGYTFGSGTRLTVV.

The chain combines TRBV24-1 with TRBJ2-3, with TRBD2 as a possible D gene (6 bases). This CDR3 spans 15 amino acids. The germline CDR1 and CDR2 sequences are KGHDR and SFDVKD. V dropped 3 bases and J dropped 0 bases, with 9 bases sitting between them. CDR3 in DNA: TGTGCCACCAGTGATAACGGGGGTAGCACAGATACGCAGTATTTT. It codes for CATSDNGGSTDTQYF.

This clonotype was found many times. The CDR3 loop reads CASSVSLAGGTDTQYF. DNA of the CDR3: TGTGCCAGCAGCGTATCACTAGCGGGGGGAACAGATACGCAGTATTTT. The V and J genes are TRBV2 and TRBJ2-3; 12 bases map to TRBD2. The J segment lost 3 bases and the V segment lost 6 bases, leaving 7 bases of the junction unmatched. The CDR3 sequence is 16 residues long. Germline V CDR1 and CDR2: SNHLY, FYNNEI.

The chain couples TRBV28 to TRBJ1-5; no definite D call. The V gene lost 3 bases and the J gene lost 3 bases, with 9 bases spanning the gap. CDR1 MDHEN and CDR2 SYDVKM come from the germline V gene. The CDR3 loop spans 14 amino acids. The CDR3 here is CASSFVGPNQPQHF. CDR3 DNA: TGTGCCAGCAGTTTTGTTGGTCCCAATCAGCCCCAGCATTTT.

Only a few counts were recorded for this clonotype. The chain recombines TRBV20-1 with TRBJ1-1; 10 nucleotides agree with TRBD1. CDR3 length: 18 amino acids. The J segment lost 3 bases and the V segment lost 2 bases, leaving 15 bases of the junction unmatched. CDR1 is DFQATT, CDR2 SNEGSKA, per germline (reference sequence). CDR3 DNA: TGCAGTGCTAGACGCCTCGGGGGACAGGGGCTCTGGGACACTGAAGCTTTCTTT. It encodes CSARRLGGQGLWDTEAFF.